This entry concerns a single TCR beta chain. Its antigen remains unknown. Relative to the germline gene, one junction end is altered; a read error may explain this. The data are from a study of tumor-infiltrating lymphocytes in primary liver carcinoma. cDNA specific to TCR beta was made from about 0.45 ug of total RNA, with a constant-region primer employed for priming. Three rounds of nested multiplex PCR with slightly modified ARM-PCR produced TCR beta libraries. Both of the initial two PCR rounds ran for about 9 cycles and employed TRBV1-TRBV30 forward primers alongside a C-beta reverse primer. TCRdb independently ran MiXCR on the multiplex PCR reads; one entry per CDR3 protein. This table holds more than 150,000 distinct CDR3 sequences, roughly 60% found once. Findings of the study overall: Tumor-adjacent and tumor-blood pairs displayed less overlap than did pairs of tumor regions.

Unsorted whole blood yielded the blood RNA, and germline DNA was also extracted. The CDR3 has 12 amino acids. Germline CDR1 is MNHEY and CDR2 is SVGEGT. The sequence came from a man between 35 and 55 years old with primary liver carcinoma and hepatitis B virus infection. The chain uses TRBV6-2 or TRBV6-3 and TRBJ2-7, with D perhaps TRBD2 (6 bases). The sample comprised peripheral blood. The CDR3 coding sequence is TGTACCAGCAGTTACAGTGCGGGAGAGCAGTACTTC. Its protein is CTSSYSAGEQYF.